This TCR beta chain emerged from a study of beta chain features in type 1 diabetes. Study context: All of the samples together had 95 million to 140 million sorted cells examined. Study-level results: Moderately but significantly shorter TCRB CDR3s were found in Type 1 diabetes patients in all four CD4+ subsets.

The authors reverse transcribed all of the isolated RNA, so sequencing captured expressed TCRB transcripts. Reads from naive, central memory and regulatory T cell samples averaged approximately 3.7 million. Here immunoSEQ multiplex PCR was the method, and the copy in TCRdb shows in-frame clones only, minus some. The sample records fewer than 550,000 clones, 9.5% to 12% being singletons. Regarding this clone: What it recognizes is unknown.

This CDR3 is built from 11 residues. Trimming took off 4 bases at V and 7 bases at J, with 7 bases between the two ends. CDR1 SNHLY and CDR2 FYNNEI come from the germline V gene. The clonotype comes from a woman younger than 30 in good health. The chain couples TRBV2 to TRBJ1-2, with D unclear. The specimen was naive CD4+ T cells from blood. CDR3 sequence (DNA): TGTGCCAGCAGTGCTGGCATTGGCTACACCTTC. Translating it yields CASSAGIGYTF.